Listed here are 5 T cell receptor beta chains from one sample, sequenced in a study of T cell responses to AZD1222 COVID-19 vaccine. TCRdb's table, derived via immunoSEQ multiplex PCR, lists solely in-frame clones and lacks some. The sample yields around 110,000 clones, around 92% seen once. Specimen: peripheral blood, collected on day 0 of AZD1222 vaccination. The receptors shown here come from an adult in good health.

The CDR3 DNA reads TGTGCCTGGAGCTCGATAACGGGTGAGCAGTTCTTC. Amino acid sequence: CAWSSITGEQFF. This chain joins TRBV30 and TRBJ2-1; D remains ambiguous. Germline V gives CDR1 GTSNPN, CDR2 SVGIG (reference sequence). The CDR3 covers 12 residues. V was pared by 3 bases and J by 9 bases, with 12 bases between.

This rearrangement joins TRBV5-1 to TRBJ2-1; 7 bases match TRBD2. This CDR3 is built from 13 residues. V lost 7 bases, J lost 3 bases, and 4 bases stayed unmatched. Germline V gene sequence: CDR1 SGHRS, CDR2 YFSETQ. The CDR3 is CASRWEGYNEQFF. The CDR3 DNA reads as TGCGCCAGCCGGTGGGAGGGCTACAATGAGCAGTTCTTC.

V usage is TRBV28 and J usage is TRBJ2-3; 9 bases align to TRBD1. Germline CDR1 and CDR2: MDHEN and SYDVKM. The ends lost 4 bases at V and 2 bases at J; junction bases unmatched: 22. The CDR3 is made up of 21 amino acids. CDR3 residues: CASSYLGQGASGTYFTDTQYF. CDR3 DNA: TGTGCCAGCAGTTATTTGGGACAGGGTGCGAGCGGGACCTATTTCACAGATACGCAGTATTTT.

The chain is built from TRBV18 and TRBJ2-7; TRBD2 aligns across 13 bases. The germline V gene has CDR1 KGHSH and CDR2 LQKENI. V shed 6 bases and J 2 bases; nucleotides not matched to a gene: 7. This CDR3 has 16 amino acids. CDR3: CASSPPGTSGAYEQYF. The CDR3, as DNA: TGTGCCAGCTCGCCTCCAGGGACTAGCGGGGCCTACGAGCAGTACTTC.

This chain joins TRBV6-5 and TRBJ1-1; D ambiguous. Germline values: CDR1 MNHEY, CDR2 SVGAGI. V lost 2 bases and J 6 bases, leaving 13 bases between the germline ends. The CDR3 spans 14 residues. This chain's CDR3 is CASSYGNEEAEAFF. CDR3 in DNA: TGTGCCAGCAGTTACGGCAACGAAGAAGCTGAAGCTTTCTTT.